These 24 T cell receptor beta chains share one sample of origin, sequenced in a study of T cells after yellow fever vaccination. TCRdb redid the calling of the 5' RACE reads with MiXCR, one entry per CDR3 protein. The data contain about 550,000 distinct CDR3 sequences, under 25% of them singletons. This specimen consisted of PBMCs, obtained 15 days after the yellow fever booster vaccination. All receptors come from a man under 40 who received the YFV17D yellow fever vaccine.

This clonotype was counted only a few times. The V call is TRBV2, the J call TRBJ2-1; no firm D call. Per the germline V gene, CDR1 is SNHLY and CDR2 is FYNNEI. The CDR3 runs 12 residues. V was pared by 3 bases and J by 6 bases, with 6 bases between. The CDR3 is CASSDSFNEQFF. The CDR3 nucleotides are TGTGCCAGCAGTGACAGTTTCAATGAGCAGTTCTTC.

The chain joins TRBV4-3 to TRBJ2-7; D is ambiguous. Trimming stripped 6 bases from V and 0 bases from J, with 15 bases between. CDR1 and CDR2 (germline): LGHNA, YSLEER. The CDR3 has 15 amino acids. CDR3 in DNA: TGCGCCAGCAGGCGGACCGACCAGAGCTCCTACGAGCAGTACTTC. Encoded protein: CASRRTDQSSYEQYF.

This clonotype was seen more than once but under ten times. The chain couples TRBV7-9 to TRBJ2-6; no firm D call. The length of the CDR3 is 15 residues. V was trimmed by 3 bases and J by 0 bases, leaving 6 bases between them. In germline, CDR1 is SEHNR, CDR2 FQNEAQ (reference sequence). In DNA form, the CDR3 reads TGTGCCAGCAGCTTTATCTTCTCTGGGGCCAACGTCCTGACTTTC. Its protein product is CASSFIFSGANVLTF.

This clonotype was counted a few times. The gene calls are TRBV14 and TRBJ2-3; D is unclear. Germline V lookup: CDR1 SGHDN, CDR2 FVKESK. V dropped 3 bases and J dropped 6 bases, with 7 bases sitting between them. The CDR3 loop spans 12 amino acids. The CDR3 sequence: CASSHYRDTQYF. The CDR3 nucleotides are TGTGCCAGCAGCCACTACCGGGATACGCAGTATTTT.

This clonotype was detected a few times. This rearrangement joins TRBV7-2 to TRBJ2-5; D might be TRBD1 (5 bases). From germline, CDR1 is SGHTA and CDR2 FQGNSA. The CDR3 runs to 17 residues. V shed 1 base and J shed 4 bases, with 19 bases lying between them. The CDR3 protein is CASSLVQGSLSGETQYF. In DNA, the CDR3 is TGTGCCAGCAGCTTAGTCCAGGGCTCTCTATCGGGAGAGACCCAGTACTTC. Variable domain in full (rest from reference TRBV7-2 and TRBJ2-5): GAGVSQSPSNKVTEKGKDVELRCDPISGHTALYWYRQSLGQGLEFLIYFQGNSAPDKSGLPSDRFSAERTGGSVSTLTIQRTQQEDSAVYLCASSLVQGSLSGETQYFGPGTRLLVL.

This sequence joins TRBV15 and TRBJ2-7; D is unclear. The CDR3 has 13 amino acids. Per the germline V gene, CDR1 is LNHNV and CDR2 is YYDKDF (reference sequence). Trimming shortened V by 1 base and J by 2 bases, and 6 bases separated the two germline ends. CDR3 loop: CATSRAYTYEQYF. CDR3 nucleotide sequence: TGTGCCACCAGCAGAGCCTATACCTACGAGCAGTACTTC.

The chain is built from TRBV12-3 or TRBV12-4 and TRBJ2-2, with TRBD1 as a possible D gene (6 bases). Between the trimmed V and J ends, which lost 6 bases and 7 bases, there was a span of 18 bases. The CDR3 loop spans 15 amino acids. CDR3 sequence reads: CASRVTRDINGELFF. For the CDR3, the DNA is TGTGCCAGCAGGGTGACCCGGGACATTAACGGGGAGCTGTTTTTT.

The chain couples TRBV12-3 or TRBV12-4 to TRBJ1-6, with D maybe TRBD1 (6 bases). Trimming took off 3 bases at V and 4 bases at J, with 10 bases between the two ends. CDR3 length: 15 residues. The CDR3: CASSLAGAYNSPLHF. The DNA of the CDR3 is TGTGCCAGCAGTTTGGCGGGGGCGTATAATTCACCCCTCCACTTT.

This clonotype has a handful of counts. The chain employs TRBV27 and TRBJ1-1; no firm D call. This CDR3 has 13 amino acids. Germline CDR1 reads MNHEY; CDR2 reads SMNVEV (reference sequence). Trimming took 3 bases from V and 7 from J, leaving 12 bases between them. CDR3 sequence (DNA): TGTGCCAGCAGTTTCTCGGACCCCATTGAAGCTTTCTTT. Residues: CASSFSDPIEAFF.

This clonotype was counted a few times. In DNA form, the CDR3 reads TGTGCCTGGAGTCGACTAGCGGGAGATAGCACCGGGGAGCTGTTTTTT. Its translation is CAWSRLAGDSTGELFF. J is TRBJ2-2 and V is TRBV30; 12 bases map to TRBD2. V gave up 2 bases and J gave up 4 bases; unmatched junction bases: 5. The V gene's germline CDR1 is GTSNPN and CDR2 SVGIG (reference sequence). The CDR3 has 16 residues.

Only a few counts were recorded for this clonotype. The V and J genes are TRBV29-1 and TRBJ2-5, with 10 bases matching TRBD2. From germline, CDR1 is SQVTM and CDR2 ANQGSEA. J lost 4 bases, V lost 6 bases, and 8 bases had no gene match. The CDR3 has 14 residues. CDR3 nucleotide sequence: TGCAGCGTCGCGGGACTAGCGTGGGTAGAGACCCAGTACTTC. Its protein product is CSVAGLAWVETQYF.

This clonotype showed up just a few times. V usage is TRBV7-9 and J usage is TRBJ1-2; no clear D. CDR1 and CDR2 (germline): SEHNR, FQNEAQ (reference sequence). The CDR3 loop spans 13 amino acids. Deletions cut 4 bases from V and 8 bases from J, with 14 bases between. The CDR3 protein is CASSSDGPGGYTF. CDR3 nucleotide sequence: TGTGCCAGCAGCTCTGACGGGCCGGGGGGCTACACCTTC.

This clonotype has a handful of counts. The V and J genes are TRBV11-2 and TRBJ2-7; 8 bases map to TRBD2. V lost 0 bases to trimming and J lost 0 bases; unmatched junction nucleotides: 4. From germline, CDR1 is SGHAT and CDR2 FQNNGV. This CDR3 has 16 residues. The CDR3 nucleotides read TGTGCCAGCAGCTTAGAAGGGACTAGAATCTCCTACGAGCAGTACTTC. Encoded protein: CASSLEGTRISYEQYF.

V and J are TRBV12-3 or TRBV12-4 and TRBJ1-1; no firm D call. The CDR3 is 13 amino acids. V dropped 6 bases and J dropped 0 bases, with 8 bases sitting between them. The CDR3, as DNA: TGTGCCAGCAGCTGGGGATTGAACACTGAAGCTTTCTTT. Its translation: CASSWGLNTEAFF.

This clonotype was counted between two and nine times. The J gene is TRBJ2-1, the V gene TRBV20-1; the D is unclear. Germline lookup yields CDR1 DFQATT and CDR2 SNEGSKA (reference sequence). The ends were cut back, 8 bases at V and 0 bases at J, with 11 bases in the middle. This CDR3 has 13 amino acids. The CDR3 loop reads CSLRASSYNEQFF. The CDR3 coding sequence is TGCAGTCTACGCGCTAGCTCCTACAATGAGCAGTTCTTC.

The chain recombines TRBV3-1 with TRBJ2-3; no firm D call. With 4 bases removed from V and 7 bases from J, the gap between germline ends came to 9 bases. Germline CDR1 and CDR2: LGHDT and YNNKEL (reference sequence). The length of the CDR3 is 12 residues. CDR3 nucleotide sequence: TGTGCCAGCAGCCTCCAGGAGAATACGCAGTATTTT. This sequence encodes CASSLQENTQYF.

V gene TRBV20-1 combines with J gene TRBJ2-7; D remains ambiguous. This CDR3 has 15 amino acids. Germline V gene sequence: CDR1 DFQATT, CDR2 SNEGSKA (reference sequence). Trimming took off 1 base at V and 0 bases at J, with 13 bases between the two ends. CDR3 loop: CSARVGFGHSYEQYF. As DNA, the CDR3 is TGCAGTGCTAGAGTAGGGTTCGGGCACTCCTACGAGCAGTACTTC.

The chain uses TRBV7-2 and TRBJ2-3, with 8 bases matching TRBD2. CDR1 SGHTA and CDR2 FQGNSA come from the germline V gene. The CDR3 runs to 16 residues. Trimming at V came to 5 bases and at J to 0 bases, leaving 7 bases not matched to a gene. In DNA, the CDR3 is TGTGCCAGCAGCCATACTAGCGGAGAAAGCACAGATACGCAGTATTTT. It encodes CASSHTSGESTDTQYF.

J is TRBJ2-1 and V is TRBV5-6, with TRBD2 as a possible D gene (5 bases). Between the trimmed V and J ends, which lost 4 bases and 6 bases, there was a span of 11 bases. This CDR3 has 13 amino acids. Germline CDR1 reads SGHDT; CDR2 reads YYEEEE. The DNA for the CDR3 is TGTGCCAGCAGCGCCACTAGAGCCAATGAGCAGTTCTTC. It specifies CASSATRANEQFF.

The V call is TRBV20-1, the J call TRBJ1-1; tentatively, D is TRBD1 (6 bases). The CDR3 extends over 14 amino acids. Germline-derived CDR1 and CDR2 are DFQATT and SNEGSKA (reference sequence). Trimming shortened V by 0 bases and J by 10 bases, and 18 bases separated the two germline ends. The CDR3 reads CSARDFRGHGGAFF. Written as DNA, the CDR3 is TGCAGTGCTAGAGATTTTCGGGGGCACGGAGGAGCTTTCTTT.

V and J are TRBV4-2 and TRBJ1-5; TRBD1 might be the D (5 bases). The CDR3 length is 14 residues. Germline V gene lookup returns CDR1 LGHNA and CDR2 YNFKEQ. V shed 4 bases and J shed 9 bases, with 16 bases lying between them. This CDR3 reads CASSLRVGSRPQHF. The DNA for the CDR3 is TGTGCCAGCAGCCTCAGGGTGGGATCTCGGCCCCAGCATTTT.

In its sample, this clonotype was seen a few times. The DNA for the CDR3 is TGTGCCAGCAGTCCTATGTACAATGAGCAGTTCTTC. Translating gives CASSPMYNEQFF. This rearrangement joins TRBV12-3 or TRBV12-4 to TRBJ2-1, with D unclear. The V end lost 5 bases, the J end lost 4 bases, and 6 bases lay between the germline ends. The CDR3 runs 12 residues.

This clonotype was seen only a few times. The chain recombines TRBV5-1 with TRBJ1-1; D perhaps matches TRBD1 (5 bases). Germline V lookup: CDR1 SGHRS, CDR2 YFSETQ. The germline V and J ends were trimmed by 4 bases and 0 bases, with 16 bases remaining between them. CDR3 length: 16 residues. CDR3 coding DNA: TGCGCCAGCAGCCGGAGCGTGACAGCGGTGAACACTGAAGCTTTCTTT. It encodes CASSRSVTAVNTEAFF. The complete variable domain, with remaining parts taken from reference TRBV5-1 and TRBJ1-1, reads KAGVTQTPRYLIKTRGQQVTLSCSPISGHRSVSWYQQTPGQGLQFLFEYFSETQRNKGNFPGRFSGRQFSNSRSEMNVSTLELGDSALYLCASSRSVTAVNTEAFFGQGTRLTVV.

This clonotype was found a few times. This chain links TRBV28 with TRBJ1-5; TRBD1 matches at 10 bases. Germline assignment: CDR1 MDHEN and CDR2 SYDVKM. V was pared by 8 bases and J by 5 bases, with 12 bases of the junction left unmatched. CDR3 length: 16 amino acids. This CDR3 reads CASAVYGGTGDQPQHF. The CDR3 DNA follows: TGTGCCAGCGCAGTTTATGGGGGGACAGGGGATCAGCCCCAGCATTTT.